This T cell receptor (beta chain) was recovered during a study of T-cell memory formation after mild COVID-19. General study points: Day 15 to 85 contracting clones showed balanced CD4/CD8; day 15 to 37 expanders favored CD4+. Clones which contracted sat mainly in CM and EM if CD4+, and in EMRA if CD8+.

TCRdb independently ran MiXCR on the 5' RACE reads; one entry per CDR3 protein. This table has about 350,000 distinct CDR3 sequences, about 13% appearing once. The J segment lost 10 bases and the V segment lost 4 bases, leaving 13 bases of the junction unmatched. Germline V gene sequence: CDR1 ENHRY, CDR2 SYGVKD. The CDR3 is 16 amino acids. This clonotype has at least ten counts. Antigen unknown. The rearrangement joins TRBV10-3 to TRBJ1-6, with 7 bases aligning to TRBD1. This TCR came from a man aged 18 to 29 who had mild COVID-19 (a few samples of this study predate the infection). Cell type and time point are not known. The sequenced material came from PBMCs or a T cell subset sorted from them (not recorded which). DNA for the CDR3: TGTGCCATCAGTGGTTTAGCAGGGGGTCTCGGGTCACCCCTCCACTTT. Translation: CAISGLAGGLGSPLHF.